A single sample is the source of the 21 T cell receptor beta chains below, sequenced in a study of shared clonotypes between healthy human individuals. Here immunoSEQ multiplex PCR was the method, and the copy in TCRdb shows in-frame clones only, minus some. This sample carries a few million clones, 80% to 95% of them seen once, and the ten largest clones take approximately 0.39%. Sequenced: naive CD4+ T cells from PBMCs. Documented subset: CD45RA+ positively selected. Receptors originate from a man younger than 35 in good health. Some clones in this sample may be carry-over from other donors' samples.

CDR3 DNA: TGTGCCAGCAGCCGCAGATGGGTTAGCGGGGAGACCCAGTACTTC. This gives the protein CASSRRWVSGETQYF. The chain links TRBV14 to TRBJ2-5, with TRBD2 matching 7 bases. The junction had 10 bases not matched to a gene; V was cut back by 4 bases and J by 5 bases. Germline CDR1 and CDR2: SGHDN and FVKESK. The CDR3 length is 15 residues.

This clone occurred once. The DNA for the CDR3 is TGCAGCGTTGACGAGTTCACAGATACGCAGTATTTT. As protein: CSVDEFTDTQYF. This chain joins TRBV29-1 and TRBJ2-3, with D uncertain. The CDR3 extends over 12 amino acids. V was trimmed by 3 bases and J by 2 bases, leaving 6 bases between them. The germline V gene encodes CDR1 SQVTM and CDR2 ANQGSEA.

The chain carries TRBV6-1 and TRBJ2-7; TRBD2 agrees at 9 bases. Trimming removed 7 bases from V and 0 bases from J; junction bases left unmatched: 4. Germline V gene data show CDR1 as MNHNS and CDR2 as SASEGT. CDR3 length: 14 residues. CDR3 bases: TGTGCCAGCAAGGGTAGCGGGAGCTCCTACGAGCAGTACTTC. Residues: CASKGSGSSYEQYF.

The chain combines TRBV19 with TRBJ1-3; the D gene is possibly TRBD1 (6 bases). This CDR3 spans 13 amino acids. V was trimmed by 7 bases and J by 2 bases, leaving 9 bases between them. Germline V gene lookup returns CDR1 LNHDA and CDR2 SQIVND (reference sequence). CDR3 sequence (DNA): TGTGCCAGTAAAGGACAGACTGGAAACACCATATATTTT. This codes for CASKGQTGNTIYF. Filled out from reference TRBV19 and TRBJ1-3, the complete variable domain reads DGGITQSPKYLFRKEGQNVTLSCEQNLNHDAMYWYRQDPGQGLRLIYYSQIVNDFQKGDIAEGYSVSREKKESFPLTVTSAQKNPTAFYLCASKGQTGNTIYFGEGSWLTVV.

The chain uses TRBV7-2 and TRBJ2-1; 8 positions match TRBD2. Unmatched junction bases numbered 3, after V lost 3 bases and J lost 5 bases. Germline V gene sequence: CDR1 SGHTA, CDR2 FQGNSA. This CDR3 comprises 14 residues. CDR3 amino acids: CASSFLTSDNEQFF. CDR3 coding DNA: TGTGCCAGCAGCTTTTTGACTAGCGACAATGAGCAGTTCTTC. Supplemented by reference TRBV7-2 and TRBJ2-1, the full variable domain reads GAGVSQSPSNKVTEKGKDVELRCDPISGHTALYWYRQSLGQGLEFLIYFQGNSAPDKSGLPSDRFSAERTGGSVSTLTIQRTQQEDSAVYLCASSFLTSDNEQFFGPGTRLTVL.

The J gene is TRBJ2-7, the V gene TRBV7-6; D is perhaps TRBD2 (6 bases). There are 14 residues in the CDR3. The ends were cut back, 5 bases at V and 7 bases at J, with 18 bases in the middle. From germline, CDR1 is SGHVS and CDR2 FNYEAQ. DNA of the CDR3: TGTGCCAGCAGCGGAGGGGCAGGTTCGGTAGAGCAGTACTTC. This encodes CASSGGAGSVEQYF.

The chain links TRBV7-2 to TRBJ2-7; no clear D gene. CDR3 length: 15 residues. Germline lookup yields CDR1 SGHTA and CDR2 FQGNSA. The V end lost 5 bases, the J end lost 2 bases, and 16 bases lay between the germline ends. CDR3 sequence reads: CASSPHVGTPYEQYF. The CDR3 bases are TGTGCCAGCAGCCCTCATGTGGGAACGCCCTACGAGCAGTACTTC. The full variable domain, rest sourced from reference TRBV7-2 and TRBJ2-7, is GAGVSQSPSNKVTEKGKDVELRCDPISGHTALYWYRQSLGQGLEFLIYFQGNSAPDKSGLPSDRFSAERTGGSVSTLTIQRTQQEDSAVYLCASSPHVGTPYEQYFGPGTRLTVT.

The chain joins TRBV4-1 to TRBJ2-7, with D uncertain. V was pared by 0 bases and J by 4 bases, with 13 bases between. Germline assignment: CDR1 MGHRA and CDR2 YSYEKL. This CDR3 comprises 15 residues. CDR3 sequence (DNA): TGCGCCAGCAGCCAAGATAGCTGGATTCGATACGAGCAGTACTTC. It codes for CASSQDSWIRYEQYF.

Here the CDR3 DNA reads TGTGCCAGCAGCGCCCGGACAGGGACGAATTCACCCCTCCACTTT. Its protein product is CASSARTGTNSPLHF. The rearrangement uses TRBV7-9 and TRBJ1-6, with 8 bases identical to TRBD1. The germline CDR1 and CDR2 sequences are SEHNR and FQNEAQ (reference sequence). The V and J ends lost 5 bases and 7 bases, in that order; junction bases with no gene match: 7. CDR3 length: 15 residues.

The chain links TRBV30 to TRBJ1-2; unclear D gene. V was shortened by 3 bases and J by 0 bases, with 11 bases between the two germline ends. Looked up from germline, CDR1 is GTSNPN and CDR2 is SVGIG (reference sequence). This CDR3 contains 14 residues. The CDR3 DNA reads TGTGCCTGGAGCTCATCCGGGGCTAACTATGGCTACACCTTC. Translated, it gives CAWSSSGANYGYTF.

The chain combines TRBV5-4 with TRBJ1-1; maybe TRBD1 (5 bases). This CDR3 has 15 residues. Trimming cost V 5 bases and J 0 bases, with 14 bases left between them. The V gene's germline CDR1 is SGHNT and CDR2 YYREEE (reference sequence). The chain's CDR3 is CASSIGGGLNTEAFF. As DNA, the CDR3 is TGTGCCAGCAGTATTGGGGGAGGTCTGAACACTGAAGCTTTCTTT.

This clone has more than one count but fewer than ten. V gene TRBV15 combines with J gene TRBJ1-2; 7 nucleotides align to TRBD1. V lost 4 bases, J lost 2 bases, and 7 bases stayed unmatched. The CDR3 has 15 amino acids. Germline assignment: CDR1 LNHNV and CDR2 YYDKDF (reference sequence). CDR3 in DNA: TGTGCCACCAGCACCCAGCAGGGGGGCAACTATGGCTACACCTTC. Protein sequence: CATSTQQGGNYGYTF.

The genes are TRBV7-9 and TRBJ1-3; D gene unclear. CDR1 is SEHNR and CDR2 is FQNEAQ in the germline V gene (reference sequence). CDR3 size: 13 residues. V shed 4 bases and J shed 8 bases, with 12 bases lying between them. CDR3: CASSSGWGDTIYF. The CDR3 DNA sequence: TGTGCCAGCAGCTCCGGGTGGGGAGACACCATATATTTT. The complete variable domain, with remaining parts taken from reference TRBV7-9 and TRBJ1-3, reads DTGVSQNPRHKITKRGQNVTFRCDPISEHNRLYWYRQTLGQGPEFLTYFQNEAQLEKSRLLSDRFSAERPKGSFSTLEIQRTEQGDSAMYLCASSSGWGDTIYFGEGSWLTVV.

The gene calls are TRBV19 and TRBJ2-7; tentative D call: TRBD1 (7 bases). CDR3 size: 18 residues. V lost 6 bases, J lost 0 bases, and 24 bases lay in between. The germline gives CDR1 LNHDA, CDR2 SQIVND (reference sequence). The CDR3 loop is CASSSMGALRDSSYEQYF. DNA for the CDR3: TGTGCCAGTAGCTCCATGGGGGCCCTGCGGGACAGCTCCTACGAGCAGTACTTC.

This clone was found once. The V and J genes are TRBV15 and TRBJ2-5; 7 positions match TRBD2. Looked up from germline, CDR1 is LNHNV and CDR2 is YYDKDF (reference sequence). The CDR3 contains 15 residues. Trimming cost V 2 bases and J 1 base; bases outside gene matches: 4. The CDR3 nucleotides are TGTGCCACCAGCAGATTTGCGGGGGTCCAAGAGACCCAGTACTTC. It translates to CATSRFAGVQETQYF. Looking up the rest from reference TRBV15 and TRBJ2-5 gives the full variable domain: DAMVIQNPRYQVTQFGKPVTLSCSQTLNHNVMYWYQQKSSQAPKLLFHYYDKDFNNEADTPDNFQSRRPNTSFCFLDIRSPGLGDTAMYLCATSRFAGVQETQYFGPGTRLLVL.

CDR3 sequence: CASNAGTGYNEQFF. The DNA for the CDR3 is TGTGCCAGCAACGCCGGGACAGGTTACAATGAGCAGTTCTTC. The J gene is TRBJ2-1, the V gene TRBV11-2; 8 nucleotides line up with TRBD1. V gave up 7 bases and J gave up 4 bases; unmatched junction bases: 6. The CDR3 has 14 amino acids. The germline CDR1 and CDR2 sequences are SGHAT and FQNNGV.

Turning to this clone: Other nucleotide sequences in the sample specify the same CDR3. The V call is TRBV7-9, the J call TRBJ2-3; either TRBD1 or TRBD2 may supply D (6 bases each). Germline V gene data show CDR1 as SEHNR and CDR2 as FQNEAQ (reference sequence). This CDR3 is built from 15 residues. The V end was cut by 1 base, the J end by 1 base, with 9 bases between. CDR3 in DNA: TGTGCCAGCAGCTTAGGGAGGGGGGGCACAGATACGCAGTATTTT. Translated: CASSLGRGGTDTQYF.

Worth noting for this clone: The sample contains more than one DNA sequence encoding this CDR3. The chain couples TRBV5-1 to TRBJ2-3, with D unresolved. The germline gives CDR1 SGHRS, CDR2 YFSETQ. This CDR3 has 12 residues. V was pared by 7 bases and J by 0 bases, with 6 bases between. CDR3 coding DNA: TGCGCCAGCTCCGACAGCACAGATACGCAGTATTTT. The encoded protein is CASSDSTDTQYF.

CDR3 sequence reads: CASSQGLVAGALSSYNEQFF. The CDR3 bases are TGCGCCAGCAGCCAGGGCCTGGTAGCGGGAGCCCTTAGCTCCTACAATGAGCAGTTCTTC. The chain has TRBV4-1 and TRBJ2-1, with TRBD2 identical over 9 bases. V gave up 3 bases and J gave up 0 bases; unmatched junction bases: 15. The CDR3 runs to 20 residues. Germline-derived CDR1 and CDR2 are MGHRA and YSYEKL.

This clone was counted at least ten times. The chain recombines TRBV7-9 with TRBJ1-2, with D possibly being TRBD1 (5 bases). The V and J ends lost 0 bases and 4 bases respectively, with 9 bases between them. This CDR3 spans 14 amino acids. Germline V gene data show CDR1 as SEHNR and CDR2 as FQNEAQ (reference sequence). The CDR3 spells CASSLAGTTYGYTF. The CDR3 region has the DNA TGTGCCAGCAGCTTAGCCGGGACGACCTATGGCTACACCTTC.

CDR3 amino acids: CASSLLPDREAFF. The CDR3 DNA reads TGTGCCAGCAGCTTACTACCGGATCGAGAAGCTTTCTTT. The chain couples TRBV7-3 to TRBJ1-1, with unresolved D. Looked up from germline, CDR1 is SGHTA and CDR2 is FQGTGA. CDR3 length: 13 amino acids. Trimming shortened V by 2 bases and J by 8 bases, and 12 bases separated the two germline ends.